This entry lists 29 T cell receptor beta chains sequenced from one sample in a study of shared clonotypes between healthy human individuals. The table came from immunoSEQ multiplex PCR; TCRdb's copy has only in-frame clones and leaves some out. The sample lists millions of clones; around 95% were seen once. The sample taken for sequencing was naive CD4+ T cells sorted from blood. Specified subset: CD45RA+ positively selected. These receptors were collected from a man aged 18 to 29 in good health.

Only one count was recorded for this clone. The chain has TRBV5-4 and TRBJ2-1, with D perhaps matching TRBD1 (6 bases). This CDR3 contains 16 residues. Germline CDR1 reads SGHNT; CDR2 reads YYREEE (reference sequence). V was trimmed by 5 bases and J by 6 bases, leaving 21 bases between them. CDR3 residues: CASSSTGYRVGNEQFF. The DNA for the CDR3 is TGTGCCAGCAGTTCTACAGGGTATAGAGTCGGCAATGAGCAGTTCTTC.

The rearrangement links TRBV2 to TRBJ1-3; no firm D call. Germline-derived CDR1 and CDR2 are SNHLY and FYNNEI. Trimming cost V 8 bases and J 2 bases, with 10 bases left between them. CDR3 size: 13 residues. The CDR3 bases are TGTGCCAGCGCCTCGGGGACTGGAAACACCATATATTTT. Translated: CASASGTGNTIYF.

This clone was recorded a few times. This chain links TRBV5-1 with TRBJ1-2; a weak D match, TRBD1 (6 bases). Per germline, CDR1 SGHRS and CDR2 YFSETQ. V was cut by 4 bases and J by 4 bases, with 8 bases left in between. The CDR3 is 12 amino acids. The CDR3 DNA reads as TGCGCCAGCAGCCAGGACAGCTATGGCTACACCTTC. Protein product: CASSQDSYGYTF.

The chain recombines TRBV30 with TRBJ2-2; D is possibly TRBD1 (5 bases). CDR3 size: 15 residues. V dropped 3 bases and J dropped 1 base, with 12 bases sitting between them. Germline CDR1 is GTSNPN and CDR2 is SVGIG (reference sequence). This CDR3 reads CAWRPQGGNTGELFF. CDR3 nucleotide sequence: TGTGCCTGGAGGCCCCAGGGTGGGAACACCGGGGAGCTGTTTTTT.

The chain carries TRBV19 and TRBJ2-7; 8 bases match TRBD2. CDR1 is LNHDA and CDR2 is SQIVND in the germline V gene (reference sequence). The CDR3 is 16 residues long. V trimming: 5 bases; J trimming: 1 base; junction bases outside the gene matches: 10. CDR3 nucleotide sequence: TGTGCCAGTAGTCCATTCCTAGCGGGTCGATCCTACGAGCAGTACTTC. Translated: CASSPFLAGRSYEQYF.

J is TRBJ2-5 and V is TRBV4-3; 10 positions match TRBD2. CDR1 is LGHNA and CDR2 is YSLEER in the germline V gene. V dropped 0 bases and J dropped 4; count of bases not matched to a gene: 8. The CDR3 runs 17 residues. The CDR3 sequence: CASSQDPPAGGAETQYF. The CDR3 DNA reads as TGCGCCAGCAGCCAAGATCCCCCAGCGGGAGGGGCAGAGACCCAGTACTTC.

The chain couples TRBV4-1 to TRBJ1-2; TRBD1 is a possible D gene (5 bases). The germline CDR1 and CDR2 sequences are MGHRA and YSYEKL. The CDR3 sequence is 14 residues long. V lost 1 base and J lost 7, with 13 bases in between. CDR3 coding DNA: TGCGCCAGCAGCCAAGGCGCCAGGGCCGGTGGCTACACCTTC. Translated: CASSQGARAGGYTF.

This rearrangement joins TRBV6-5 to TRBJ1-1; 7 nucleotides line up with TRBD1. V dropped 8 bases and J dropped 0; count of bases not matched to a gene: 9. Per the germline V gene, CDR1 is MNHEY and CDR2 is SVGAGI. The CDR3 covers 15 residues. The CDR3 here is CASRRDSKLNTEAFF. CDR3 coding DNA: TGTGCCAGCCGACGGGACAGCAAATTGAACACTGAAGCTTTCTTT.

The chain employs TRBV30 and TRBJ2-7; D call uncertain. CDR1 is GTSNPN and CDR2 is SVGIG in the germline V gene (reference sequence). V dropped 1 base and J dropped 3 bases, with 10 bases sitting between them. The CDR3 has 13 amino acids. CDR3 residues: CAWSGEENYEQYF. In nucleotides, the CDR3 is TGTGCCTGGAGTGGGGAAGAAAACTACGAGCAGTACTTC.

In the case of this clone: An end of the junction differs from the germline gene, which may be a read error. CDR3 region: CASSLSRDSANYGYTF. The CDR3 bases are TGTGCCAGCAGCTTATCTCGGGACAGCGCTAACTATGGCTACACCTTC. The chain uses TRBV27 and TRBJ1-2; 7 nucleotides align to TRBD1. CDR1 MNHEY and CDR2 SMNVEV come from the germline V gene (reference sequence). The CDR3 contains 16 residues.

This chain joins TRBV11-2 and TRBJ1-5, with 10 positions matching TRBD1. This CDR3 has 16 residues. With V trimmed by 1 base and J by 4 bases, 4 bases remained unmatched. Germline assignment: CDR1 SGHAT and CDR2 FQNNGV. For the CDR3, the DNA is TGTGCCAGCAGCTTAGGGGGACAGGGGTGGAATCAGCCCCAGCATTTT. This translates into CASSLGGQGWNQPQHF.

The V and J genes are TRBV9 and TRBJ2-6, with D unresolved. Trimming took off 1 base at V and 3 bases at J, with 11 bases between the two ends. Per germline, CDR1 SGDLS and CDR2 YYNGEE. The CDR3 runs to 16 residues. The CDR3: CASSVPDTGGANVLTF. DNA of the CDR3: TGTGCCAGCAGCGTACCCGACACGGGTGGGGCCAACGTCCTGACTTTC. The full variable domain, completed using reference TRBV9 and TRBJ2-6, is DSGVTQTPKHLITATGQRVTLRCSPRSGDLSVYWYQQSLDQGLQFLIQYYNGEERAKGNILERFSAQQFPDLHSELNLSSLELGDSALYFCASSVPDTGGANVLTFGAGSRLTVL.

This clone was observed once. The chain carries TRBV28 and TRBJ2-3; 7 bases fit TRBD1. This CDR3 has 15 amino acids. V was pared by 7 bases and J by 6 bases, with 13 bases of the junction left unmatched. Germline V gene sequence: CDR1 MDHEN, CDR2 SYDVKM. The CDR3 DNA is TGTGCCAGCATCAACGGACAGGCTTCTCTGGATACGCAGTATTTT. Amino acid sequence: CASINGQASLDTQYF.

This chain uses TRBV5-1 with TRBJ1-6; D unresolved. V lost 2 bases to trimming and J lost 5 bases, with 11 bases between them. In germline, CDR1 is SGHRS, CDR2 YFSETQ. The CDR3 has 15 amino acids. The DNA for the CDR3 is TGCGCCAGCAGCTTCAGCCTGCCAAATAATTCACCCCTCCACTTT. Encoded protein: CASSFSLPNNSPLHF.

The rearrangement joins TRBV4-1 to TRBJ2-1, with D possibly matching TRBD1 (6 bases). Germline assignment: CDR1 MGHRA and CDR2 YSYEKL. The length of the CDR3 is 16 residues. The V end lost 2 bases, the J end lost 0 bases, and 11 bases lay between the germline ends. The CDR3 sequence is CASSQTGTNSYNEQFF. CDR3 DNA: TGCGCCAGCAGCCAAACCGGGACAAACTCCTACAATGAGCAGTTCTTC.

The CDR3 DNA sequence: TGCGCCAGCAGCTTGGCCTTGGGGGCATCATTCTACGAGCAGTACTTC. This translates into CASSLALGASFYEQYF. The chain has TRBV5-1 and TRBJ2-7; possibly TRBD1 for D (6 bases). This CDR3 has 16 amino acids. The germline CDR1 and CDR2 sequences are SGHRS and YFSETQ. Trimming removed 0 bases at V and 3 bases at J, with 16 bases between.

This clone was picked up one time. V and J are TRBV18 and TRBJ2-7; no clear D. Germline assignment: CDR1 KGHSH and CDR2 LQKENI. CDR3 size: 16 residues. Trimming took 2 bases from V and 2 from J, leaving 16 bases between them. The CDR3 bases are TGTGCCAGCTCACCATCGGCCAGCTCCTTTACCTACGAGCAGTACTTC. Encoded protein: CASSPSASSFTYEQYF.

This chain uses TRBV10-1 with TRBJ1-2; 11 bases match TRBD1. CDR1 is WNHNN, CDR2 SYGVQD, per germline (reference sequence). V trimming: 6 bases; J trimming: 6 bases; junction bases outside the gene matches: 6. This CDR3 comprises 14 residues. This CDR3 reads CASSAGQGADGYTF. CDR3 nucleotide sequence: TGCGCCAGCAGCGCCGGACAGGGGGCAGATGGCTACACCTTC.

The chain carries TRBV30 and TRBJ2-7, with D possibly being TRBD2 (6 bases). Germline V gene lookup returns CDR1 GTSNPN and CDR2 SVGIG (reference sequence). This CDR3 has 13 amino acids. Trimming took 6 bases from V and 6 from J, leaving 18 bases between them. This CDR3 reads CACVSSGRLEQYF. CDR3 DNA: TGTGCCTGTGTGTCGTCAGGGAGGCTCGAGCAGTACTTC.

CDR3 bases: TGTGCCAGCAGTCGCTTCTCAGGGGGCGGGACTGAAGCTTTCTTT. Its translation is CASSRFSGGGTEAFF. This sequence joins TRBV28 and TRBJ1-1, with 8 bases fitting TRBD1. Looked up from germline, CDR1 is MDHEN and CDR2 is SYDVKM. V trimming: 5 bases; J trimming: 5 bases; junction bases outside the gene matches: 10. The CDR3 contains 15 residues.

Concerning this clone: The same CDR3 arises from other DNA sequences in this sample as well. This chain connects TRBV18 to TRBJ2-2; D gene unclear. V was cut by 2 bases and J by 2 bases, with 3 bases left in between. The CDR3 runs 13 residues. Germline CDR1 reads KGHSH; CDR2 reads LQKENI. The CDR3 DNA is TGTGCCAGCTCACCAATTAACACCGGGGAGCTGTTTTTT. It codes for CASSPINTGELFF.

The CDR3: CASSPTALVQETQYF. In DNA, the CDR3 is TGTGCCAGCTCACCAACGGCCCTTGTCCAAGAGACCCAGTACTTC. The chain couples TRBV18 to TRBJ2-5; D ambiguous. V was shortened by 2 bases and J by 1 base, with 11 bases between the two germline ends. CDR1 KGHSH and CDR2 LQKENI come from the germline V gene. There are 15 residues in the CDR3.

This clone occurred a few times. The rearrangement uses TRBV30 and TRBJ2-5; 7 nucleotides match TRBD2. V lost 0 bases to trimming and J lost 11 bases; unmatched junction nucleotides: 6. The CDR3 consists of 12 residues. CDR1 is GTSNPN, CDR2 SVGIG, per germline (reference sequence). The CDR3 DNA follows: TGTGCCTGGAGTGTCGGGGCGGGGGAGCAGTACTTC. Its translation: CAWSVGAGEQYF.

The gene calls are TRBV6-5 and TRBJ1-6; 7 bases fit TRBD1. This CDR3 contains 15 residues. V shed 1 base, J shed 7 bases, and the junction held 4 bases outside the gene matches. CDR1 is MNHEY, CDR2 SVGAGI, per germline. The CDR3 spells CASSYLGTENSPLHF. CDR3 nucleotides: TGTGCCAGCAGTTACTTAGGGACAGAGAATTCACCCCTCCACTTT.

The chain joins TRBV19 to TRBJ1-6, with no clear D. CDR1 is LNHDA and CDR2 is SQIVND in the germline V gene (reference sequence). CDR3 length equals 13 residues. Trimming left V 9 bases short and J 9 bases short, with 15 bases between. CDR3 amino acids: CASEDAPGSPLHF. CDR3 nucleotides: TGTGCCAGCGAGGACGCCCCTGGTTCACCCCTCCACTTT.

This rearrangement joins TRBV15 to TRBJ2-7, with 7 bases that match TRBD2. The CDR3 spans 15 residues. Germline V lookup: CDR1 LNHNV, CDR2 YYDKDF (reference sequence). V shed 1 base and J 3 bases; nucleotides not matched to a gene: 6. This CDR3 reads CATSRGGGEGYEQYF. DNA for the CDR3: TGTGCCACCAGCAGAGGGGGAGGGGAAGGCTACGAGCAGTACTTC.

This rearrangement joins TRBV7-2 to TRBJ2-7; TRBD1 or TRBD2 may be the D gene (5 bases each). V was trimmed by 6 bases and J by 0 bases, leaving 12 bases between them. The germline V gene has CDR1 SGHTA and CDR2 FQGNSA. The CDR3 runs to 14 residues. CDR3 residues: CASRFGTSSYEQYF. CDR3 coding DNA: TGTGCCAGCAGGTTCGGGACGAGCTCCTACGAGCAGTACTTC.

The V gene is TRBV6-5, the J gene TRBJ1-5, with 10 bases that match TRBD1. CDR3 length: 13 residues. Germline loops: CDR1 MNHEY, CDR2 SVGAGI. J was trimmed by 4 bases and V by 10 bases; bases with no gene match: 4. In nucleotides, the CDR3 is TGTGCCACCCGACAGGGGGCGAATCAGCCCCAGCATTTT. This encodes CATRQGANQPQHF.

The V gene is TRBV6-5, the J gene TRBJ1-6; 7 bases fit TRBD1. This CDR3 spans 16 amino acids. Germline CDR1 is MNHEY and CDR2 is SVGAGI. The V segment lost 2 bases and the J segment 1 base; nucleotides outside the gene matches: 2. For the CDR3, the DNA is TGTGCCAGCAGTTACGGCAGGGGGTCCTATAATTCACCCCTCCACTTT. Its translation is CASSYGRGSYNSPLHF.